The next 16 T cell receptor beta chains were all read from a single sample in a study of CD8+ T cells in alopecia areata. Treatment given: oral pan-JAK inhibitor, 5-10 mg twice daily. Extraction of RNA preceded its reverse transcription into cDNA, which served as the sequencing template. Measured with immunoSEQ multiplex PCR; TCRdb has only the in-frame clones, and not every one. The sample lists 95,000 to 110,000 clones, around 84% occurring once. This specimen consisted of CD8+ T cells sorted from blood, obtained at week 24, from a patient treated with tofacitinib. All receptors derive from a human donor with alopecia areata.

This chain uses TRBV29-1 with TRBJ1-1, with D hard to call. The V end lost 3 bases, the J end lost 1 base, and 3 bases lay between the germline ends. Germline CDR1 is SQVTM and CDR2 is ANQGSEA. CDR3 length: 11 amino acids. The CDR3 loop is CSVDKNTEAFF. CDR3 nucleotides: TGCAGCGTTGACAAGAACACTGAAGCTTTCTTT.

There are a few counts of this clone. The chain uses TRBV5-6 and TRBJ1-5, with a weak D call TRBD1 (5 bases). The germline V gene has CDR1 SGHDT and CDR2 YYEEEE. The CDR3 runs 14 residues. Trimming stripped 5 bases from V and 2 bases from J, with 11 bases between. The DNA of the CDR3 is TGTGCCAGCAGGCCGGGGGTGGGCAATCAGCCCCAGCATTTT. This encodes CASRPGVGNQPQHF.

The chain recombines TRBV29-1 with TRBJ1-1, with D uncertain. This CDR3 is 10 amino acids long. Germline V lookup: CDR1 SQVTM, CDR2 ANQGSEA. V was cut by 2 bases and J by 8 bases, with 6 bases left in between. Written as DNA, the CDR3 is TGCAGCGTTGAACTCCGCGAAGCTTTCTTT. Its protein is CSVELREAFF.

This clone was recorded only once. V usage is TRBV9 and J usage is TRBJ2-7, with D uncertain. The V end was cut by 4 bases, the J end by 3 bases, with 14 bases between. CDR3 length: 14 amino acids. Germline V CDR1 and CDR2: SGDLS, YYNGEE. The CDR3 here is CASSTTGSLYEQYF. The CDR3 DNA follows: TGTGCCAGCAGCACAACGGGTAGCCTCTACGAGCAGTACTTC.

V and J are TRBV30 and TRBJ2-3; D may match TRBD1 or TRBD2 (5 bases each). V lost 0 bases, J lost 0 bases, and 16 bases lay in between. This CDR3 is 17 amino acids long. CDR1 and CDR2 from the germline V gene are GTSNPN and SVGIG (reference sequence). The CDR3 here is CAWSVGGVILSTDTQYF. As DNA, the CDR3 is TGTGCCTGGAGTGTTGGGGGAGTAATACTCAGCACAGATACGCAGTATTTT.

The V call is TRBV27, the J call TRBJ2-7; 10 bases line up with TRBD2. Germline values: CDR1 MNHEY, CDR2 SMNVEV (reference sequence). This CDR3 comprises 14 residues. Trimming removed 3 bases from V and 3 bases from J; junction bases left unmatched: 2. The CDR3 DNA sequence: TGTGCCAGCAGTTTCGCTAGCGGGGGCTACGAGCAGTACTTC. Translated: CASSFASGGYEQYF.

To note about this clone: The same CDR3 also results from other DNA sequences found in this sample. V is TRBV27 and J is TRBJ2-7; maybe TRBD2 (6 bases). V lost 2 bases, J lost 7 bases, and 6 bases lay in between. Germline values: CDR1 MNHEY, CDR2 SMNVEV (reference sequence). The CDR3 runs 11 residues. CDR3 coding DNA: TGTGCCAGCAGTTTAGGGGGGGAGCAGTACTTC. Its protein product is CASSLGGEQYF.

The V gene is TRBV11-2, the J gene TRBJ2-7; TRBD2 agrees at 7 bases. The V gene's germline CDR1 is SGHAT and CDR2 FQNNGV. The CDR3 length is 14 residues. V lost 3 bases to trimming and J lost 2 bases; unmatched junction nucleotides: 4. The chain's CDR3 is CASSFGGVPYEQYF. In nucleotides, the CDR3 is TGTGCCAGCAGCTTTGGGGGGGTTCCCTACGAGCAGTACTTC.

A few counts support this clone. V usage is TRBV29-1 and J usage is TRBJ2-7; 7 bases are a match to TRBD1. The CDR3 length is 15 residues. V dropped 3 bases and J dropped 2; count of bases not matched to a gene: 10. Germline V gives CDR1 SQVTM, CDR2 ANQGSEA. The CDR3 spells CSVDFGTDSTYEQYF. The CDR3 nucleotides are TGCAGCGTTGACTTCGGGACAGACAGTACCTACGAGCAGTACTTC.

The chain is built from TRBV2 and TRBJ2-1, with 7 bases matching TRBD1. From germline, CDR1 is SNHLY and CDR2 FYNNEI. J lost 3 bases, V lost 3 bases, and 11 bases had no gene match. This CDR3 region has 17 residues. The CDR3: CASSDPGTAFYYNEQFF. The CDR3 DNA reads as TGTGCCAGCAGTGACCCCGGGACAGCCTTTTACTACAATGAGCAGTTCTTC.

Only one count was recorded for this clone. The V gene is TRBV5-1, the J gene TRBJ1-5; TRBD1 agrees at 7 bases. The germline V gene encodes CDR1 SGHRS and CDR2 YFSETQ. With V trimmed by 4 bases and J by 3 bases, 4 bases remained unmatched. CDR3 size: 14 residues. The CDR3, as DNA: TGCGCCAGCAGCCCCGGGACAGACAATCAGCCCCAGCATTTT. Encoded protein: CASSPGTDNQPQHF.

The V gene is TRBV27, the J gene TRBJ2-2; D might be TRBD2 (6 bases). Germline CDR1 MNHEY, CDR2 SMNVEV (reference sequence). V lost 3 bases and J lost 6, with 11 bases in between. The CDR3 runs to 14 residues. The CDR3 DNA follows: TGTGCCAGCAGTTTCGGGAGAACGGCCGGGGAGCTGTTTTTT. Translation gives CASSFGRTAGELFF.

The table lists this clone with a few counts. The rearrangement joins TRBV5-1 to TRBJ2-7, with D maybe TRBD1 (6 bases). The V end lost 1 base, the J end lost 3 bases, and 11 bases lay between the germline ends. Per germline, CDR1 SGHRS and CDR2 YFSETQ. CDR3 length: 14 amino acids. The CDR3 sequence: CASSLTGPLYEQYF. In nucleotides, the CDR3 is TGCGCCAGCAGCTTGACAGGGCCCCTCTACGAGCAGTACTTC.

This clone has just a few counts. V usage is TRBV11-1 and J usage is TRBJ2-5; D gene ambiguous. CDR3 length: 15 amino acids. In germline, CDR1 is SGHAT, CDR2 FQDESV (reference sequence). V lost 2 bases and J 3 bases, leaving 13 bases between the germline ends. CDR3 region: CASSLRGYPEETQYF. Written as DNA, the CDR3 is TGTGCCAGCAGCTTAAGAGGTTATCCGGAAGAGACCCAGTACTTC.

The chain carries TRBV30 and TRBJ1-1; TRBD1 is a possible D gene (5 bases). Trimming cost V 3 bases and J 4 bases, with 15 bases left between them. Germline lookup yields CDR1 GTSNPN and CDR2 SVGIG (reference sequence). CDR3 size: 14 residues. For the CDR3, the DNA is TGTGCCTGGAGCGCCCTGATAGGGGCCACTGAAGCTTTCTTT. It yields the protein CAWSALIGATEAFF. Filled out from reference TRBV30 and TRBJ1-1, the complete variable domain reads SQTIHQWPATLVQPVGSPLSLECTVEGTSNPNLYWYRQAAGRGLQLLFYSVGIGQISSEVPQNLSASRPQDRQFILSSKKLLLSDSGFYLCAWSALIGATEAFFGQGTRLTVV.

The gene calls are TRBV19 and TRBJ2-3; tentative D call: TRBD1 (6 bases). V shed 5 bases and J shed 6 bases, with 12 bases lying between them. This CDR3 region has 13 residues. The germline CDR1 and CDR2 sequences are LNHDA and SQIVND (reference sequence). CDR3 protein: CASSADRRDTQYF. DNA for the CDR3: TGTGCCAGTAGTGCAGACAGGAGGGATACGCAGTATTTT.